The present T cell receptor (beta chain) was sequenced within a study of cytomegalovirus exposure and HLA in healthy donors. Clones were sequenced by immunoSEQ multiplex PCR, and TCRdb holds only the in-frame ones, with some missing. The data show hundreds of thousands of clones, 70% to 90% seen once. With respect to this clone: The antigen is not known.

The study, taken as a whole, reports: TCR beta chains numbering roughly 150 were designated cytomegalovirus-associated. Reportedly, diagnosis of cytomegalovirus status by the classifier showed high specificity and sensitivity.

V was clipped by 3 bases and J by 4 bases, with 14 bases between them. Germline V gives CDR1 SGHDT, CDR2 YYEEEE. The CDR3 consists of 14 residues. The donors were in the 120-subject validation cohort, distinct from the approximately 610-subject first cohort. The chain couples TRBV5-6 to TRBJ2-7; D is perhaps TRBD1 (5 bases). The sequencing sample was made of PBMCs. This receptor was obtained from a woman aged 18-29 years in good health and CMV-seronegative. The DNA of the CDR3 is TGTGCCAGCAGCTCCCTCAGGGTGCCATACGAGCAGTACTTC. Its translation is CASSSLRVPYEQYF.